This is a list of T cell receptor beta chains from one sample in a study of blood T cell repertoires in COVID-19. Data came from immunoSEQ multiplex PCR; TCRdb stores just in-frame clones and leaves some out. The sample lists approximately 140,000 clones, about four fifths occurring once. Sequenced input: peripheral blood. All receptors come from a man aged 40-55 years with active or convalescent COVID-19. Each CDR3 is given without its conserved first and last residue. A D gene is named only where the DNA matches it firmly.

v_call: TRBV27
cdr3_length: 13
j_call: TRBJ1-1
d_call: .
cdr3_aa: ASIRASAGDTEAF

v_call: TRBV27
cdr3_length: 13
j_call: TRBJ2-7
d_call: TRBD2
cdr3_aa: ASSLSGGVSYEQY

v_call: TRBV19
cdr3_length: 11
j_call: TRBJ2-1
d_call: TRBD1
cdr3_aa: ASSIARDSLPF

v_call: TRBV7-9
cdr3_length: 12
j_call: TRBJ1-6
d_call: .
cdr3_aa: ASSPGAGNSPLH

v_call: TRBV27
cdr3_length: 13
j_call: TRBJ1-3
d_call: .
cdr3_aa: ASSFGAFSGNTIY

v_call: TRBV11-2
cdr3_length: 11
j_call: TRBJ2-7
d_call: TRBD1
cdr3_aa: ASSRDRAYEQY

v_call: TRBV7-3
cdr3_length: 13
j_call: TRBJ2-3
d_call: TRBD1
cdr3_aa: ASSEGTGVTDTQY

v_call: TRBV12-5
cdr3_length: 13
j_call: TRBJ2-5
d_call: TRBD2
cdr3_aa: ASGPRTSGVETQY

v_call: TRBV4-2
cdr3_length: 14
j_call: TRBJ1-5
d_call: TRBD1
cdr3_aa: ASSHGQGRDGQPQH

v_call: TRBV3-1/TRBV3-2
cdr3_length: 12
j_call: TRBJ1-1
d_call: .
cdr3_aa: ASSPWTANTEAF

v_call: TRBV7-8
cdr3_length: 12
j_call: TRBJ1-4
d_call: .
cdr3_aa: ASSLPGVNEKLF

v_call: TRBV19
cdr3_length: 13
j_call: TRBJ2-5
d_call: TRBD1
cdr3_aa: ASSTTGQGAETQY

v_call: TRBV11-2
cdr3_length: 14
j_call: TRBJ2-2
d_call: .
cdr3_aa: ASRKSVLMNTGELF

v_call: TRBV5-1
cdr3_length: 14
j_call: TRBJ1-4
d_call: .
cdr3_aa: ASSLDYTGWNEKLF

v_call: TRBV19
cdr3_length: 14
j_call: TRBJ1-5
d_call: TRBD1
cdr3_aa: ASRNIEQGGNQPQH

v_call: TRBV9
cdr3_length: 11
j_call: TRBJ1-2
d_call: .
cdr3_aa: ASSQGTTYGYT

v_call: TRBV27
cdr3_length: 13
j_call: TRBJ2-7
d_call: TRBD1
cdr3_aa: ASSLRDRGLGEQY

v_call: TRBV27
cdr3_length: 13
j_call: TRBJ1-6
d_call: .
cdr3_aa: ASSLTDRNDSPLH

v_call: TRBV3-1/TRBV3-2
cdr3_length: 11
j_call: TRBJ1-5
d_call: TRBD1
cdr3_aa: ASSAHRGQPQH

v_call: TRBV4-2
cdr3_length: 10
j_call: TRBJ1-5
d_call: .
cdr3_aa: ASSQDLEPQH

v_call: TRBV3-1/TRBV3-2
cdr3_length: 10
j_call: TRBJ2-5
d_call: .
cdr3_aa: ASSQAPKTQY

v_call: TRBV13
cdr3_length: 13
j_call: TRBJ1-5
d_call: .
cdr3_aa: ASSLGRGSNQPQH

v_call: TRBV6-5
cdr3_length: 12
j_call: TRBJ2-7
d_call: .
cdr3_aa: ASSYGQALYEQY

v_call: TRBV12-5
cdr3_length: 13
j_call: TRBJ1-5
d_call: TRBD1
cdr3_aa: ASGLVQGGFQPQH

v_call: TRBV6-2/TRBV6-3
cdr3_length: 12
j_call: TRBJ1-1
d_call: .
cdr3_aa: ASSYDGARTEAF

v_call: TRBV7-2
cdr3_length: 12
j_call: TRBJ1-2
d_call: TRBD1
cdr3_aa: ASSPGQRLYGYT

v_call: TRBV7-3
cdr3_length: 14
j_call: TRBJ2-4
d_call: TRBD1
cdr3_aa: ASSLNSGGKGNIQY

v_call: TRBV5-1
cdr3_length: 11
j_call: TRBJ1-2
d_call: .
cdr3_aa: ASSLAVTYGYT

v_call: TRBV15
cdr3_length: 15
j_call: TRBJ2-1
d_call: TRBD2
cdr3_aa: ATSPRASGVANNEQF

v_call: TRBV6-5
cdr3_length: 13
j_call: TRBJ1-4
d_call: .
cdr3_aa: ASSSRTAGVEKLF

v_call: TRBV3-1/TRBV3-2
cdr3_length: 12
j_call: TRBJ2-1
d_call: .
cdr3_aa: ASTGTGGSNEQF

v_call: TRBV11-2
cdr3_length: 13
j_call: TRBJ2-2
d_call: .
cdr3_aa: ASSLAAGQTGELF

v_call: TRBV10-3
cdr3_length: 10
j_call: TRBJ1-4
d_call: .
cdr3_aa: AISAGSEKLF

v_call: TRBV5-3
cdr3_length: 16
j_call: TRBJ1-5
d_call: .
cdr3_aa: ARTAGAGVTYSNQPQH

v_call: TRBV5-5
cdr3_length: 13
j_call: TRBJ2-3
d_call: .
cdr3_aa: ASSLGGAQSNTQY

v_call: TRBV19
cdr3_length: 15
j_call: TRBJ1-6
d_call: .
cdr3_aa: ASSKVPGREANSPLH